This is a list of T cell receptor beta chains from one sample in a study of T-cell memory formation after mild COVID-19. TCRdb passed the 5' RACE reads through MiXCR, listing each CDR3 protein once. The data contain around 200,000 distinct CDR3 sequences, 20% to 25% of them singletons. Sequences were obtained from PBMCs or a T cell subset sorted from them (not recorded which). Receptor source: an adult woman who had mild COVID-19 (a few samples of this study predate the infection). Cell type and time point are not known. The CDR3 runs from the conserved cysteine through the conserved F or W. The order of the fields is V gene, D gene, J gene, clone size, CDR3 protein, CDR3 DNA. D genes are given only for firm matches. Clone size is not always given. Where it is, it says once, few, many or a class for expanded clones.

>TRBV10-3|TRBD1|TRBJ2-7|few
CAISEGQGSSYEQYF
TGTGCCATCAGTGAGGGACAGGGGTCCTCCTACGAGCAGTACTTC
>TRBV9|TRBD1|TRBJ1-2|few
CASSVGRGPNYGYTF
TGTGCCAGCAGCGTAGGCAGGGGGCCTAACTATGGCTACACCTTC
>TRBV6-6|TRBD1|TRBJ2-1|few
CASSWTGHNEQFF
TGTGCCAGCAGCTGGACAGGCCACAATGAGCAGTTCTTC
>TRBV24-1|-|TRBJ1-5|-
CATSVRADNQPQHF
TGTGCCACCAGTGTCCGGGCTGACAATCAGCCCCAGCATTTT
>TRBV12-3/TRBV12-4|-|TRBJ2-7|few
CASSLGVHEQYF
TGTGCCAGCAGTTTAGGGGTACACGAGCAGTACTTC
>TRBV12-3/TRBV12-4|TRBD1|TRBJ1-2|few
CASRGDRPSHTF
TGTGCCAGCAGGGGGGACAGACCATCCCACACCTTC
>TRBV6-1|TRBD2|TRBJ2-2|-
CASEGLGRTGELFF
TGTGCCAGCGAAGGACTAGGTCGGACCGGGGAGCTGTTTTTT
>TRBV27|-|TRBJ1-5|many
CASSSSFDRFNQPQHF
TGTGCCAGCAGTTCCTCCTTCGACAGGTTCAATCAGCCCCAGCATTTT
>TRBV7-8|TRBD2|TRBJ2-3|-
CASSLVPGGRTDTQYF
TGTGCCAGCAGCTTAGTCCCGGGGGGGCGGACAGATACGCAGTATTTT
>TRBV12-3/TRBV12-4|-|TRBJ2-7|few
CASSLAGYSPNSYEQYF
TGTGCCAGCAGTTTAGCGGGTTACAGCCCGAATTCCTACGAGCAGTACTTC
>TRBV7-9|TRBD2|TRBJ2-1|-
CASSLYSSGPSNEQFF
TGTGCCAGCAGCTTATACTCTAGCGGGCCCAGCAATGAGCAGTTCTTC
>TRBV20-1|-|TRBJ2-3|-
CSARDLFGSYPDTQYF
TGCAGTGCTAGAGATTTATTCGGAAGCTACCCAGATACGCAGTATTTT
>TRBV12-3/TRBV12-4|-|TRBJ2-5|few
CASSLGVPETQYF
TGTGCCAGCAGTTTAGGGGTACCAGAGACCCAGTACTTC
>TRBV19|-|TRBJ1-1|few
CASSSGTGEAFF
TGTGCCAGTAGTAGCGGGACGGGAGAAGCTTTCTTT
>TRBV7-9|-|TRBJ2-3|once
CASSLFEGGGDTQYF
TGTGCCAGCAGCTTATTTGAGGGAGGAGGTGATACGCAGTATTTT
>TRBV4-2|-|TRBJ1-2|many
CASSRGSNYGYTF
TGTGCCAGCAGCCGGGGGAGTAACTATGGCTACACCTTC
>TRBV7-9|-|TRBJ2-1|-
CASSSLSGRERYEQFF
TGTGCCAGCAGCTCTTTGTCAGGACGGGAGAGGTATGAGCAGTTCTTC
>TRBV20-1|TRBD1|TRBJ2-3|few
CSARDRYSGGSTDTQYF
TGCAGTGCTAGAGATCGGTATTCAGGGGGCAGCACAGATACGCAGTATTTT
>TRBV27|TRBD1|TRBJ2-2|few
CASSPSIRDREPGELFF
TGTGCCAGCAGCCCAAGTATCCGGGACAGGGAGCCCGGGGAGCTGTTTTTT
>TRBV7-9|-|TRBJ2-3|-
CASSFDELLDTQYF
TGTGCCAGCAGCTTCGACGAGCTCCTGGATACGCAGTATTTT
>TRBV9|-|TRBJ2-2|-
CASSVALTGELFF
TGTGCCAGCAGCGTAGCTCTGACCGGGGAGCTGTTTTTT
>TRBV15|-|TRBJ1-1|-
CATSRARGTEAFF
TGTGCCACCAGCAGAGCTCGTGGCACTGAAGCTTTCTTT
>TRBV11-2|-|TRBJ1-1|-
CASSFVGYGQKNTEAFF
TGTGCCAGCAGCTTCGTTGGTTATGGACAGAAGAACACTGAAGCTTTCTTT
>TRBV25-1|-|TRBJ2-7|many
CASSDRGPSYEQYF
TGTGCCAGCAGTGACAGGGGACCTTCCTACGAGCAGTACTTC
>TRBV20-1|TRBD1|TRBJ2-7|-
CSARDRGRGQGAWEQYF
TGCAGTGCTAGAGATAGGGGTCGGGGACAGGGGGCCTGGGAGCAGTACTTC
>TRBV7-9|-|TRBJ1-2|few
CASSPERDHYGYTF
TGTGCCAGCAGCCCCGAACGGGATCACTATGGCTACACCTTC
>TRBV4-1|-|TRBJ2-2|-
CASSPAGANTGELFF
TGCGCCAGCAGCCCTGCAGGAGCGAACACCGGGGAGCTGTTTTTT
>TRBV7-8|-|TRBJ2-1|-
CASSLLGLYNEQFF
TGTGCCAGCAGCCTTCTAGGCCTCTACAATGAGCAGTTCTTC
>TRBV12-3/TRBV12-4|TRBD1|TRBJ2-7|few
CASNPTGTGEQYF
TGTGCCAGCAACCCGACAGGGACAGGCGAGCAGTACTTC
>TRBV20-1|-|TRBJ2-7|once
CSARDEGYEKYF
TGCAGTGCTAGAGATGAGGGTTACGAGAAGTACTTC
>TRBV20-1|TRBD1|TRBJ2-7|once
CSARDQGGTGWYEQYF
TGCAGTGCTAGAGATCAGGGCGGGACAGGGTGGTACGAGCAGTACTTC
>TRBV12-3/TRBV12-4|-|TRBJ1-1|-
CASSLAGGWIQAFF
TGTGCCAGCAGTTTAGCCGGGGGGTGGATTCAAGCTTTCTTT
>TRBV24-1|-|TRBJ2-2|-
CATRGRPGELFF
TGTGCCACCAGGGGAAGGCCCGGGGAGCTGTTTTTT
>TRBV15|-|TRBJ1-1|-
CATSRGTEAFF
TGTGCCACCAGCAGAGGAACTGAAGCTTTCTTT
>TRBV7-2|-|TRBJ2-3|-
CASSALWGGTDTQYF
TGTGCCAGCAGCGCCCTTTGGGGAGGCACAGATACGCAGTATTTT
>TRBV15|TRBD2|TRBJ2-1|-
CATSRDRLAGDNEQFF
TGTGCCACCAGCAGAGATCGACTAGCGGGGGACAATGAGCAGTTCTTC
>TRBV15|TRBD1|TRBJ1-5|few
CATRAGTGRNQPQHF
TGTGCCACCAGAGCCGGGACAGGGCGCAATCAGCCCCAGCATTTT
>TRBV21-1|-|TRBJ2-1|-
CASSPTSLGFF
TGTGCCAGCAGCCCCACTAGTTTGGGGTTCTTC
>TRBV6-2/TRBV6-3|TRBD2|TRBJ2-5|-
CASSYSREVKETQYF
TGTGCCAGCAGTTACTCTCGGGAGGTGAAGGAGACCCAGTACTTC
>TRBV20-1|-|TRBJ2-7|few
CRGDGQTTHEQYF
TGCAGGGGGGATGGACAGACAACCCACGAGCAGTACTTC
>TRBV6-1|-|TRBJ2-2|few
CASSEVGTLNTGELFF
TGTGCCAGCAGTGAAGTGGGCACTTTGAACACCGGGGAGCTGTTTTTT
>TRBV7-6|TRBD2|TRBJ2-5|-
CASSQRLAGGETQYF
TGTGCCAGCAGCCAAAGACTAGCGGGAGGGGAGACCCAGTACTTC
>TRBV12-3/TRBV12-4|-|TRBJ2-5|-
CASSFPGETQYF
TGTGCCAGCAGTTTCCCGGGGGAGACCCAGTACTTC
>TRBV29-1|TRBD1|TRBJ1-5|-
CSVRSGTGDEYSNQPQHF
TGCAGCGTTCGAAGCGGGACAGGTGACGAATATAGCAATCAGCCCCAGCATTTT
>TRBV7-6|-|TRBJ2-3|few
CASSLASSLVNTDTQYF
TGTGCCAGCAGCTTAGCGAGTAGTCTAGTGAACACAGATACGCAGTATTTT
>TRBV5-1|-|TRBJ2-2|few
CASTWTDPTGELFF
TGCGCCAGCACCTGGACAGACCCTACCGGGGAGCTGTTTTTT
>TRBV7-9|TRBD1|TRBJ2-5|few
CASSPPVGQGARTQYF
TGTGCCAGCAGCCCACCGGTGGGACAGGGGGCCCGGACCCAGTACTTC
>TRBV7-6|TRBD1|TRBJ2-7|-
CASSPGTGISYEQYF
TGTGCCAGCAGCCCAGGGACAGGGATCTCCTACGAGCAGTACTTC
>TRBV4-1|-|TRBJ2-6|-
CASSQDRGASGANVMTF
TGCGCCAGCAGCCAAGATAGGGGGGCGTCCGGGGCCAACGTCATGACTTTC
>TRBV29-1|TRBD1|TRBJ1-2|few
CSVRTGGYDGYTF
TGCAGCGTTCGGACAGGGGGCTACGATGGCTACACCTTC
>TRBV29-1|-|TRBJ2-1|few
CSVAPGLGNEQFF
TGCAGCGTCGCTCCGGGACTGGGAAATGAGCAGTTCTTC
>TRBV24-1|TRBD2|TRBJ2-2|few
CATPGTKNTGELFF
TGTGCCACCCCCGGGACTAAGAACACCGGGGAGCTGTTTTTT
>TRBV19|TRBD2|TRBJ2-3|few
CASSILAGGPSDTQYF
TGTGCCAGTAGTATACTGGCGGGAGGGCCTTCAGATACGCAGTATTTT
>TRBV9|TRBD2|TRBJ2-1|few
CASSVGGLALENEQFF
TGTGCCAGCAGCGTAGGGGGACTAGCCCTTGAAAATGAGCAGTTCTTC
>TRBV3-1|TRBD1|TRBJ1-2|-
CASTDDRVNYGYTF
TGTGCCAGCACCGACGACAGGGTTAACTATGGCTACACCTTC
>TRBV4-1|TRBD2|TRBJ2-3|-
CASSPGEASGVSDTQYF
TGCGCCAGCAGCCCGGGGGAGGCTAGCGGGGTGTCGGATACGCAGTATTTT
>TRBV4-1|TRBD1|TRBJ1-2|-
CASSQAGTVYGCTF
TGCGCCAGCAGCCAAGCAGGGACAGTCTATGGCTGCACCTTC